This TCR beta chain was documented in a study of blood T cell repertoires in COVID-19 (dated by TCRdb to the early 2020s). Regarding the complete study: Collaborator samples came from the United States, Italy and Spain and covered acute and convalescent phases of COVID-19. Nearly every sample came with metadata listing a de-identified subject ID, COVID-19 status, age in years and sex. A freely available public database, intended as a resource for researchers studying the immune response to SARS-CoV-2, is where the repertoires were released. Where available, HLA class I and class II types were obtained from metadata supplied by the sample provider rather than from assay-based typing. Deeply sampled blood TCRbeta repertoires from subjects exposed to, actively infected with, or recovered from COVID-19 were included in the dataset. The prospective study material was composed of cDNA or gDNA derived from T cells, B-cell-depleted T cells, or PBMCs. Samples came from the ongoing ImmuneRACE study (first 160 participants) plus 1,254 subjects from 6 global collaborators.

TCRbeta CDR3 regions were amplified from genomic DNA using the immunoSEQ Assay, a bias-controlled multiplex PCR. Turning to the authors' computational methods: Nucleated cell counts per sample were estimated from amplification of reference gene primers within the assay. To quantify the absolute abundance of each unique TCRbeta CDR3 rearrangement, sequence reads were collapsed and filtered. For each sample, productive Simpson clonality was calculated as the square root of Simpson's diversity index across productive rearrangements. Here the immuneACCESS table is served through TCRdb, limited to in-frame sequences with V and J called. Missing clones are a known gap in these copies; in checked studies unresolved V genes cover under half, and the rest lacks a known reason. The V and J calls and clone size are taken from that table; D and trimming were inferred from the DNA. In this sample the table shows 150,000 to 250,000 clones, around 95% of which occur a single time. Clones ranked in the top ten supply 0.7% to 0.8% of the sample.

Broad study findings and their caveats: Clinical and demographic metadata were provided uncurated, with the amount varying by source and participant.

The CDR3, from cysteine to phenylalanine, totals 16 residues. CDR3 DNA only is kept here, 48 bases in frame from base 1. Of note for this clone: Its specific antigen is unknown. The sample holds no much larger clone one base away, and base qualities are not on file.

One collaborating source in Seattle enrolled patients while the patients were actively infected and followed the patients over time throughout the course of disease. The collaborating institutions used their own protocols to collect whole blood in K2EDTA tubes. For TCRbeta analysis, collaborator samples were shipped as frozen whole blood, as isolated PBMCs, or as DNA extracted from either sample type. The receptor's source is a man between 25 and 39 years old with COVID-19, enrolled during active disease. Recombination linked TRBV21-1 to TRBJ1-3. TRBV21-1 is termed a pseudogene. Input material: peripheral blood. The CDR3 in this case is CASSKVAVRTGNTIYF. The DNA sequence is as follows: TGTGCCAGCAGCAAAGTGGCGGTAAGGACTGGAAACACCATATATTTT.